Below, 27 T cell receptor beta chains from the same sample are listed, as sequenced in a study of T cell repertoires in cytomegalovirus infection. Using its own MiXCR run on the reads, TCRdb lists one record per CDR3 protein. In the table there are under 500,000 distinct CDR3 sequences, approximately 46% of which are singletons. No antigen has been assigned to these receptors. The sample consisted of cultured PBMCs, taken from culture after CMV antigen stimulation. The receptors shown here come from a human donor in good health (CMV status not recorded). Some clones in this sample may be carry-over from other donors' samples.

This chain uses TRBV7-9 with TRBJ2-7; 7 bases map to TRBD2. V lost 6 bases and J lost 1; bases outside the gene matches: 6. The CDR3 runs to 14 residues. Germline lookup yields CDR1 SEHNR and CDR2 FQNEAQ (reference sequence). The CDR3 loop reads CASRRERESYEQYF. In DNA form, the CDR3 reads TGTGCCAGCAGGCGGGAGAGGGAATCCTACGAGCAGTACTTC.

This sequence joins TRBV7-6 and TRBJ2-6; D not certain. V lost 2 bases, J lost 1 base, and 6 bases lay in between. Germline CDR1 is SGHVS and CDR2 is FNYEAQ. CDR3 length: 15 amino acids. CDR3 loop: CASSLSMSGANVLTF. The CDR3 DNA is TGTGCCAGCAGCTTAAGTATGTCTGGGGCCAACGTCCTGACTTTC.

The CDR3 loop is CASSQRTGLFTGELFF. The DNA of the CDR3 is TGTGCCAGCAGCCAACGGACAGGCCTCTTCACCGGGGAGCTGTTTTTT. This sequence joins TRBV5-3 and TRBJ2-2; TRBD1 matches 7 bases. TRBV5-3 belongs to the ORF category, with a function that is uncertain. J gave up 4 bases and V 8 bases, and 14 bases lay outside the gene matches. This CDR3 spans 16 amino acids.

This clonotype was recorded at least ten times. The J gene is TRBJ2-3, the V gene TRBV7-6; 13 positions agree with TRBD2. J lost 2 bases, V lost 4 bases, and 3 bases had no gene match. This CDR3 spans 16 amino acids. Germline values: CDR1 SGHVS, CDR2 FNYEAQ. The CDR3 here is CASSSGLAGATDTQYF. Written as DNA, the CDR3 is TGTGCCAGCAGCTCTGGACTAGCGGGGGCCACAGATACGCAGTATTTT.

The V gene is TRBV7-2, the J gene TRBJ2-7, with 9 nucleotides matching TRBD1. J was trimmed by 3 bases and V by 1 base; bases with no gene match: 4. Germline CDR1 SGHTA, CDR2 FQGNSA. The CDR3 runs to 15 residues. CDR3 nucleotide sequence: TGTGCCAGCAGCTTAGTGGGACAGGGAGACTACGAGCAGTACTTC. Its protein product is CASSLVGQGDYEQYF.

This clonotype was picked up a small number of times. The V gene is TRBV18, the J gene TRBJ2-7; 9 bases agree with TRBD2. J lost 4 bases, V lost 6 bases, and 16 bases had no gene match. The CDR3 is 17 amino acids. The V gene's germline CDR1 is KGHSH and CDR2 LQKENI. The CDR3 here is CASSPISLAGSPYEQYF. CDR3 DNA: TGTGCCAGCTCCCCAATTTCCCTAGCGGGGTCCCCGTACGAGCAGTACTTC.

In this sample, this clonotype turned up a few times. The chain recombines TRBV12-3 or TRBV12-4 with TRBJ2-3; D gene uncertain. The CDR3 sequence is 15 residues long. Trimming removed 3 bases from V and 2 bases from J, with 12 bases in between. This CDR3 reads CASSFYNPSTDTQYF. DNA for the CDR3: TGTGCCAGCAGTTTTTATAATCCGTCCACAGATACGCAGTATTTT.

The gene calls are TRBV27 and TRBJ1-1, with D perhaps TRBD1 (6 bases). Trimming cost V 6 bases and J 6 bases, with 17 bases left between them. The germline CDR1 and CDR2 sequences are MNHEY and SMNVEV (reference sequence). There are 14 residues in the CDR3. The CDR3 loop is CASRRRGSGPEAFF. The CDR3 nucleotides are TGTGCCAGCAGGCGGAGGGGGAGCGGCCCTGAAGCTTTCTTT.

The rearrangement uses TRBV20-1 and TRBJ2-7; 7 bases are shared with TRBD1. This CDR3 spans 14 amino acids. Germline values: CDR1 DFQATT, CDR2 SNEGSKA (reference sequence). Trimming cost V 2 bases and J 0 bases; bases outside gene matches: 4. The CDR3 protein is CSARRQGGSYEQYF. CDR3 bases: TGCAGTGCTAGACGACAGGGCGGCTCCTACGAGCAGTACTTC.

This chain connects TRBV7-2 to TRBJ2-5; D might be TRBD1 (5 bases). CDR1 is SGHTA and CDR2 is FQGNSA in the germline V gene. Trimming left V 5 bases short and J 7 bases short, with 14 bases between. CDR3 size: 13 residues. The CDR3 is CASSPGLRGTQYF. In nucleotides, the CDR3 is TGTGCCAGCAGCCCAGGGTTGAGAGGGACCCAGTACTTC.

In its sample, this clonotype was seen a few times. V gene TRBV7-2 combines with J gene TRBJ2-5, with 10 bases fitting TRBD2. The CDR3 contains 14 residues. The ends lost 6 bases at V and 4 bases at J; junction bases unmatched: 5. Germline V lookup: CDR1 SGHTA, CDR2 FQGNSA. In DNA form, the CDR3 reads TGTGCCAGCAGTCCGGGACTAGCGCGAGAGACCCAGTACTTC. Amino acids: CASSPGLARETQYF.

Ten or more counts support this clonotype. V usage is TRBV7-2 and J usage is TRBJ1-1, with a tentative D call TRBD1 (5 bases). With 4 bases removed from V and 1 base from J, the gap between germline ends came to 7 bases. Germline CDR1 SGHTA, CDR2 FQGNSA. This CDR3 spans 13 amino acids. The CDR3 bases are TGTGCCAGCAGCTGGGGACGGAACACTGAAGCTTTCTTT. Its protein is CASSWGRNTEAFF.

This clonotype was counted a few times. This chain links TRBV20-1 with TRBJ2-7, with D unclear. CDR3 size: 15 residues. The germline V gene encodes CDR1 DFQATT and CDR2 SNEGSKA (reference sequence). Trimming took off 5 bases at V and 2 bases at J, with 19 bases between the two ends. The CDR3: CSAGEGGLGTYEQYF. For the CDR3, the DNA is TGCAGTGCTGGCGAAGGCGGCCTAGGAACCTACGAGCAGTACTTC.

This clonotype was counted only a few times. This rearrangement joins TRBV5-4 to TRBJ1-2; 11 bases match TRBD1. Looked up from germline, CDR1 is SGHNT and CDR2 is YYREEE (reference sequence). This CDR3 comprises 13 residues. The ends lost 5 bases at V and 8 bases at J; junction bases unmatched: 5. The CDR3 loop reads CASRPGTGGGYTF. Here the CDR3 DNA reads TGTGCCAGCAGGCCCGGGACAGGGGGGGGCTACACCTTC.

This clonotype was counted a few times. This rearrangement joins TRBV6-2 or TRBV6-3 to TRBJ2-2; TRBD1 might be the D (6 bases). Trimming removed 6 bases at V and 0 bases at J, with 14 bases between. Germline loops: CDR1 MNHEY, CDR2 SVGEGT. This CDR3 has 16 amino acids. CDR3 protein: CASRGVEGANTGELFF. The CDR3 DNA reads as TGTGCCAGCAGGGGGGTCGAGGGGGCGAACACCGGGGAGCTGTTTTTT.

V is TRBV15 and J is TRBJ1-5, with a weak D call TRBD1 (5 bases). The CDR3 length is 15 residues. Germline V gene lookup returns CDR1 LNHNV and CDR2 YYDKDF (reference sequence). V was clipped by 0 bases and J by 2 bases, with 8 bases between them. The CDR3 nucleotides are TGTGCCACCAGCAGAGATATGGGGGGCAATCAGCCCCAGCATTTT. It specifies CATSRDMGGNQPQHF.

The chain joins TRBV2 to TRBJ2-2; D unclear. The CDR3 contains 15 residues. Per germline, CDR1 SNHLY and CDR2 FYNNEI. V lost 7 bases and J lost 4, with 16 bases in between. CDR3 nucleotides: TGTGCCAGCACCCCCTCCGCTAGTATCACCGGGGAGCTGTTTTTT. Translating it yields CASTPSASITGELFF.

The chain employs TRBV27 and TRBJ2-5, with 7 bases lining up with TRBD1. The CDR3 extends over 15 amino acids. The V gene's germline CDR1 is MNHEY and CDR2 SMNVEV (reference sequence). With 3 bases clipped from V and 2 bases from J, the junction kept 6 bases outside the gene matches. CDR3 loop: CASSFRRTGQETQYF. The CDR3 DNA follows: TGTGCCAGCAGTTTCCGCCGGACAGGTCAAGAGACCCAGTACTTC.

The chain combines TRBV5-5 with TRBJ2-3; D gene uncertain. In germline, CDR1 is SGHKS, CDR2 YYEKEE (reference sequence). This CDR3 is built from 14 residues. V dropped 2 bases and J dropped 5 bases, with 12 bases sitting between them. CDR3: CASSFRASEDTQYF. For the CDR3, the DNA is TGTGCCAGCAGCTTCCGGGCCTCCGAAGATACGCAGTATTTT. The full variable domain, with the rest looked up from reference TRBV5-5 and TRBJ2-3, is DAGVTQSPTHLIKTRGQQVTLRCSPISGHKSVSWYQQVLGQGPQFIFQYYEKEERGRGNFPDRFSARQFPNYSSELNVNALLLGDSALYLCASSFRASEDTQYFGPGTRLTVL.

This chain uses TRBV10-3 with TRBJ1-1; the D is unclear. The V gene lost 1 base and the J gene lost 5 bases, with 11 bases spanning the gap. The length of the CDR3 is 14 residues. Looked up from germline, CDR1 is ENHRY and CDR2 is SYGVKD. The CDR3 sequence is CAISEFGVGTEAFF. DNA for the CDR3: TGTGCCATCAGTGAGTTCGGAGTTGGGACTGAAGCTTTCTTT.

This chain joins TRBV7-7 and TRBJ2-3; the match to TRBD1 covers 11 bases. Germline V gene sequence: CDR1 SSHAT, CDR2 FNYEAQ (reference sequence). Trimming removed 5 bases from V and 2 bases from J; junction bases left unmatched: 9. This CDR3 contains 17 residues. The CDR3 reads CASSPHPGQGATDTQYF. For the CDR3, the DNA is TGTGCCAGCAGCCCTCATCCCGGACAGGGGGCCACAGATACGCAGTATTTT.

In its sample, this clonotype was seen a few times. This chain connects TRBV7-6 to TRBJ1-1; unclear D gene. The germline V and J ends were trimmed by 8 bases and 1 base, with 14 bases remaining between them. CDR3 length: 14 residues. Germline CDR1 SGHVS, CDR2 FNYEAQ. CDR3 region: CASSPGSRNTEAFF. CDR3 DNA sequence: TGTGCCAGCTCCCCGGGAAGTCGGAACACTGAAGCTTTCTTT.

This rearrangement joins TRBV11-2 to TRBJ1-2; tentative D call: TRBD1 (5 bases). Germline V gene sequence: CDR1 SGHAT, CDR2 FQNNGV. Between the trimmed V and J ends, which lost 1 base and 5 bases, there was a span of 14 bases. The CDR3 contains 15 residues. CDR3 nucleotide sequence: TGTGCCAGCAGCTTAGCCCAGGCCGCAGGGTATGGCTACACCTTC. This encodes CASSLAQAAGYGYTF.

The rearrangement joins TRBV19 to TRBJ2-1, with 12 bases identical to TRBD2. Unmatched junction bases numbered 6, after V lost 5 bases and J lost 10 bases. CDR1 and CDR2 (germline): LNHDA, SQIVND (reference sequence). This CDR3 comprises 14 residues. CDR3 coding DNA: TGTGCCAGTAGTTCGACTAGCGGGGGTCAGGAGCAGTTCTTC. Its protein is CASSSTSGGQEQFF.

This clonotype occurred a few times. As DNA, the CDR3 is TGCGCCAGCAGTGATGGGGGTAACCAAGAGACCCAGTACTTC. It codes for CASSDGGNQETQYF. The gene calls are TRBV10-1 and TRBJ2-5; D may correspond to TRBD1 or TRBD2 (5 bases each). Trimming took off 3 bases at V and 0 bases at J, with 8 bases between the two ends. The CDR3 runs 14 residues. CDR1 WNHNN and CDR2 SYGVQD come from the germline V gene (reference sequence).

This rearrangement joins TRBV4-1 to TRBJ2-1, with TRBD2 matching over 7 bases. CDR1 is MGHRA, CDR2 YSYEKL, per germline. The CDR3 sequence is 15 residues long. V shed 4 bases, J shed 3 bases, and the junction held 6 bases outside the gene matches. Here the CDR3 DNA reads TGCGCCAGCAGCCCAGCCGGGGGGATCTACAATGAGCAGTTCTTC. This sequence encodes CASSPAGGIYNEQFF.

V is TRBV7-2 and J is TRBJ2-3, with a possible D match to TRBD1 (5 bases). The V end lost 4 bases, the J end lost 7 bases, and 24 bases lay between the germline ends. Germline values: CDR1 SGHTA, CDR2 FQGNSA. The CDR3 runs 17 residues. The CDR3 DNA reads as TGTGCCAGCAGCTATCGGAGCGAGGTCCCAGGGTACAATACGCAGTATTTT. Translation: CASSYRSEVPGYNTQYF.